One sample yielded the 8 T cell receptor beta chains listed below, sequenced in a study of T cells in Graves' hyperthyroidism and ophthalmopathy. TCR beta CDR3 region amplification was performed from RNA transcripts. First-round RT-PCR targeting the TCR CDR3 was performed with the HTBI primer set. TCRdb processed the multiplex PCR reads anew with MiXCR; each CDR3 protein has one entry. The sample consists of fewer than 400,000 distinct CDR3 sequences, about 15% of them appearing once. Sequencing input: blood. The origin of the receptors is a woman aged 18-29 years with Graves' hyperthyroidism that later progressed to Graves' ophthalmopathy.

This clonotype was found a few times. This rearrangement joins TRBV20-1 to TRBJ2-4; D call uncertain. Germline assignment: CDR1 DFQATT and CDR2 SNEGSKA (reference sequence). This CDR3 has 14 residues. Deletions cut 3 bases from V and 0 bases from J, with 9 bases between. The CDR3 region has the DNA TGCAGTGCTAGTAGCATTTTAGCCAAAAACATTCAGTACTTC. Encoded protein: CSASSILAKNIQYF.

J is TRBJ2-1 and V is TRBV27; D remains ambiguous. V was cut by 2 bases and J by 8 bases, with 10 bases left in between. The CDR3 has 13 residues. Germline V lookup: CDR1 MNHEY, CDR2 SMNVEV (reference sequence). The CDR3 spells CASSLDEIDEQFF. As DNA, the CDR3 is TGTGCCAGCAGTTTAGACGAAATCGATGAGCAGTTCTTC.

There are many counts of this clonotype. This chain connects TRBV11-2 to TRBJ1-1; D uncertain. The CDR3 is 13 amino acids. Trimming cost V 1 base and J 4 bases, with 7 bases left between them. Germline V lookup: CDR1 SGHAT, CDR2 FQNNGV. CDR3 nucleotide sequence: TGTGCCAGCAGCTTAGGAGGGATCACTGAAGCTTTCTTT. Translating gives CASSLGGITEAFF.

The V call is TRBV19, the J call TRBJ1-5, with TRBD1 matching 8 bases. In germline, CDR1 is LNHDA, CDR2 SQIVND (reference sequence). V was clipped by 11 bases and J by 5 bases; unmatched bases: 14. There are 15 residues in the CDR3. The chain's CDR3 is CASQDVGQGHQPQHF. The CDR3 DNA follows: TGTGCCTCCCAAGATGTAGGACAGGGCCATCAGCCCCAGCATTTT.

In its sample, this clonotype was seen a few times. This chain links TRBV9 with TRBJ1-4; 8 bases map to TRBD1. The CDR3 contains 15 residues. Germline CDR1 is SGDLS and CDR2 is YYNGEE. Germline trimming cut 0 bases from V and 13 bases from J; bases unmatched to any gene: 11. CDR3 bases: TGTGCCAGCAGCGTAGGCCCCAACAACAGGGGGTCACTGTTTTTT. This codes for CASSVGPNNRGSLFF.

Many counts were recorded for this clonotype. The rearrangement links TRBV7-2 to TRBJ2-7; D remains unclear. This CDR3 has 15 residues. V dropped 1 base and J dropped 3 bases, with 13 bases sitting between them. Per germline, CDR1 SGHTA and CDR2 FQGNSA. For the CDR3, the DNA is TGTGCCAGCAGCTTAGTTCTGGGGATGGGCTACGAGCAGTACTTC. Its protein product is CASSLVLGMGYEQYF.

This clonotype was detected many times. The chain combines TRBV20-1 with TRBJ1-1; D ambiguous. CDR1 is DFQATT and CDR2 is SNEGSKA in the germline V gene (reference sequence). Trimming shortened V by 0 bases and J by 4 bases, and 18 bases separated the two germline ends. The CDR3 contains 16 residues. CDR3 sequence reads: CSARDPRPTGGTEAFF. The CDR3 coding sequence is TGCAGTGCTAGAGATCCCAGGCCCACGGGCGGCACTGAAGCTTTCTTT.

This clonotype has just one count. This sequence joins TRBV10-3 and TRBJ2-7; the match to TRBD1 covers 7 bases. This CDR3 has 14 residues. The V segment lost 5 bases and the J segment 6 bases; nucleotides outside the gene matches: 10. Germline values: CDR1 ENHRY, CDR2 SYGVKD. The CDR3 region has the DNA TGTGCCATCAGTCGACAGGGAAGTTTGGGCGAGCAGTACTTC. Translating it yields CAISRQGSLGEQYF.